This TCR beta chain was sequenced during a study of CD8+CD57+ T cells in acquired aplastic anemia. For the study at large: Each DNA sample taken from sorted CD4+ and CD8+ cells came to roughly 3.5 ug on average. Average CD4+ read depth in healthy donors was 10 million to 12 million reads.

Genomic DNA served as template for TCR beta VDJ and CDR3 profiling. TCRdb called the reads again in MiXCR, with one record for every CDR3 protein. The profile covers 200,000 to 250,000 distinct CDR3 sequences, with 30% to 40% appearing a single time and around 1.1% taken by the ten largest. The germline CDR1 and CDR2 sequences are SGHDT and YYEEEE. V was pared by 2 bases and J by 6 bases, with 9 bases of the junction left unmatched. This CDR3 contains 15 residues. The source is a human donor in good health, serving as a control. Source material: sorted CD4+, CD8+, or CD8+CD57+ T cells (not recorded which) from PBMCs. The rearrangement uses TRBV5-6 and TRBJ2-3, with 7 nucleotides matching TRBD1. The CDR3, as DNA: TGTGCCAGCAGCTTCGAGCAGGGGGTTTGGGATACGCAGTATTTT. This encodes CASSFEQGVWDTQYF.